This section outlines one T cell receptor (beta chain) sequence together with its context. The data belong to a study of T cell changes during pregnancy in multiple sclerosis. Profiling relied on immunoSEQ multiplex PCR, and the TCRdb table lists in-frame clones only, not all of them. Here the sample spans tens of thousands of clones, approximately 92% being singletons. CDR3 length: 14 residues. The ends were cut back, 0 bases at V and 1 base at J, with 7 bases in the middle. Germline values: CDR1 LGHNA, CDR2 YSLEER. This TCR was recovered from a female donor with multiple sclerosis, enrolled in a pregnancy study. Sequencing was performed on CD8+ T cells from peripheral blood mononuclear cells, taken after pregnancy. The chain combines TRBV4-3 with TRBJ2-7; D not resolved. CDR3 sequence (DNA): TGCGCCAGCAGCCAAGATTGGCAGTCCTACGAGCAGTACTTC. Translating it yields CASSQDWQSYEQYF.